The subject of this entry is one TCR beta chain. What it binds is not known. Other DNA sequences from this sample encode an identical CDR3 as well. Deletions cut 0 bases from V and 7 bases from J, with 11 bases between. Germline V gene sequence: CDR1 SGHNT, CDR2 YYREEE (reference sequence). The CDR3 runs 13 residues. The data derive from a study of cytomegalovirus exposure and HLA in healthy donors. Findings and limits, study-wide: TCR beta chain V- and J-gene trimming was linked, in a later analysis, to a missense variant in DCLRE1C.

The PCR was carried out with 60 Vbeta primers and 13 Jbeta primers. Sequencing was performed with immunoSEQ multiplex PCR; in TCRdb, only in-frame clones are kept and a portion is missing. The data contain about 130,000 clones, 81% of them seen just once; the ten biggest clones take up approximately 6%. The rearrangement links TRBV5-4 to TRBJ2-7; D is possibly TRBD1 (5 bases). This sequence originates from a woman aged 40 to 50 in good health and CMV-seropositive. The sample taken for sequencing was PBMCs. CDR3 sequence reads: CASSLAWSGEQYF. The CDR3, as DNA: TGTGCCAGCAGCTTGGCGTGGTCAGGGGAGCAGTACTTC.